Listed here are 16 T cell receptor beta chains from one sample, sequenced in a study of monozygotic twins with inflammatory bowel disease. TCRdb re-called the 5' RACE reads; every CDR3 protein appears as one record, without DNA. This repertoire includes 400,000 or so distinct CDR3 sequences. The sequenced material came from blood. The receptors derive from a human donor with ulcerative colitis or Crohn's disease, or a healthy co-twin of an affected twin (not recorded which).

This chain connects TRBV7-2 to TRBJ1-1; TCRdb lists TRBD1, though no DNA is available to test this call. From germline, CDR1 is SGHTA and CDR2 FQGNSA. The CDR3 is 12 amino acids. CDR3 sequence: CASSLGWGVAFF.

This CDR3 reads CASSYQGSPGLAGGGTDTQYF. The rearrangement links TRBV11-2 to TRBJ2-3; the TCRdb call, TRBD2, lacks DNA for checking. Germline CDR1 and CDR2: SGHAT and FQNNGV. This CDR3 contains 21 residues.

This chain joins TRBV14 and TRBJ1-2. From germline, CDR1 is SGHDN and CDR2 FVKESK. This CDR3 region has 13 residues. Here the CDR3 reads CASSQVQIHGYTF.

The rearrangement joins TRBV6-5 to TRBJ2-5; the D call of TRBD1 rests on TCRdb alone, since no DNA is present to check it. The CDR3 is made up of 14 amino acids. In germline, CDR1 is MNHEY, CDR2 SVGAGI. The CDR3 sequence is CASSYTGGWETQYF.

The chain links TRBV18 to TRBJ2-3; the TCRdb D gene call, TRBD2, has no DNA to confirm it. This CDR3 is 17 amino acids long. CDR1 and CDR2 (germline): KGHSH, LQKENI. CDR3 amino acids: CASSPGYSGAFTDTQYF.

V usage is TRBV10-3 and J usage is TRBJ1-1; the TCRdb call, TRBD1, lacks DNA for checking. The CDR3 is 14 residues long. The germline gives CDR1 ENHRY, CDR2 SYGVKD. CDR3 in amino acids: CAISDPGQGGVAFF.

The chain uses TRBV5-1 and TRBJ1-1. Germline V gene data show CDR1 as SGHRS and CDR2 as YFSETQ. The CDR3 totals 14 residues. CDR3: CASSLTVLNTEAFF.

CDR3 in amino acids: CSARGTGSAEAFF. This chain links TRBV20-1 with TRBJ1-1; TCRdb designates TRBD1, a call that cannot be tested without DNA. The CDR3 runs to 13 residues. In germline, CDR1 is DFQATT, CDR2 SNEGSKA (reference sequence).

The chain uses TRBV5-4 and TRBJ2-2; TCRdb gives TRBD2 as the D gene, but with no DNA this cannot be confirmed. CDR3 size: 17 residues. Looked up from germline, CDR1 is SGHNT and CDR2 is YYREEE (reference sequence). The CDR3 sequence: CASSLGSGRAFFGELFF.

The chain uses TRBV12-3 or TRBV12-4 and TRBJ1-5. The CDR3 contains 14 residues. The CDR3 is CASSVQTGNQPQHF.

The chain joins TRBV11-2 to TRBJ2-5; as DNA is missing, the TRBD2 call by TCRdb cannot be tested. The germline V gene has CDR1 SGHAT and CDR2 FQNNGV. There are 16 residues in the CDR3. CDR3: CASSLSGTSGQETQYF.

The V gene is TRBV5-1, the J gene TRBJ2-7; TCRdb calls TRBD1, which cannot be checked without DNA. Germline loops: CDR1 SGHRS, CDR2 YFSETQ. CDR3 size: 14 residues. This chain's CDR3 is CASSLVFLGGEQYF.

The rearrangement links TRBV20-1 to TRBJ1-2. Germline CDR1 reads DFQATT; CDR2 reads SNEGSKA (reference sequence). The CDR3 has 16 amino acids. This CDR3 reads CSAHSGGAYSNYGYTF.

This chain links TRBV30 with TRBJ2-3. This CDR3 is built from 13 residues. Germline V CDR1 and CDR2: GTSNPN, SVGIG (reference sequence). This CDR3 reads CAWSRVVADTQYF. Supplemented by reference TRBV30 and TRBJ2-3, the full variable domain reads SQTIHQWPATLVQPVGSPLSLECTVEGTSNPNLYWYRQAAGRGLQLLFYSVGIGQISSEVPQNLSASRPQDRQFILSSKKLLLSDSGFYLCAWSRVVADTQYFGPGTRLTVL.

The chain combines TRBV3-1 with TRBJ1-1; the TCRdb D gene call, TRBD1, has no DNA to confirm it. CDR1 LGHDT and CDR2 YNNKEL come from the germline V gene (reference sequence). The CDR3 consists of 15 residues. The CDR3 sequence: CASSPPGGQPTEAFF.

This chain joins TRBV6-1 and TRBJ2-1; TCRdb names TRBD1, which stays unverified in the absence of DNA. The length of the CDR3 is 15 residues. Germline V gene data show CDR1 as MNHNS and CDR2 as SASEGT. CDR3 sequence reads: CASGFRGVGYNEQFF.